The 11 T cell receptor beta chains reported below all come from one sample, sequenced in a study of radiotherapy plus CTLA-4 blockade in lung cancer. Clones were read by immunoSEQ multiplex PCR, and TCRdb kept only the in-frame ones, dropping some. The sample shows approximately 77,000 clones, 60% to 85% of them seen only once. The sample here was peripheral blood, taken from a patient treated with radiotherapy plus ipilimumab. Receptors were obtained from a human donor with non-small cell lung cancer whose response to radiotherapy plus ipilimumab could not be evaluated. Some clones in this sample may be carry-over from other donors' samples.

In DNA form, the CDR3 reads TGTCAAGCTGGGCCCTACAATGAGCAGTTCTTC. Protein product: CQAGPYNEQFF. The chain couples TRBV6-6 to TRBJ2-1; the D is unclear. This CDR3 spans 11 amino acids. The V gene's germline CDR1 is MNHNY and CDR2 SVGAGI (reference sequence).

The V and J genes are TRBV4-1 and TRBJ2-7; D gene ambiguous. The CDR3 consists of 14 residues. Germline V gene data show CDR1 as MGHRA and CDR2 as YSYEKL. V was trimmed by 0 bases and J by 2 bases, leaving 8 bases between them. In nucleotides, the CDR3 is TGCGCCAGCAGCCAAGAACGTACAGCCTACGAGCAGTACTTC. It codes for CASSQERTAYEQYF.

The V and J genes are TRBV27 and TRBJ1-4, with a weak D call TRBD1 (5 bases). This CDR3 is built from 17 residues. V lost 2 bases and J lost 4, with 17 bases in between. Per the germline V gene, CDR1 is MNHEY and CDR2 is SMNVEV (reference sequence). This CDR3 reads CASSLGVPTVFNEKLFF. The CDR3 bases are TGTGCCAGCAGTTTAGGAGTTCCGACAGTCTTTAATGAAAAACTGTTTTTT.

The V call is TRBV19, the J call TRBJ1-2; D is perhaps TRBD1 (6 bases). The germline V gene encodes CDR1 LNHDA and CDR2 SQIVND (reference sequence). The length of the CDR3 is 11 residues. The CDR3 region is CGTQGNYGYTF. The CDR3 coding sequence is TGTGGAACGCAGGGGAACTATGGCTACACCTTC. Filled out from reference TRBV19 and TRBJ1-2, the complete variable domain reads DGGITQSPKYLFRKEGQNVTLSCEQNLNHDAMYWYRQDPGQGLRLIYYSQIVNDFQKGDIAEGYSVSREKKESFPLTVTSAQKNPTAFYLCGTQGNYGYTFGSGTRLTVV.

The chain joins TRBV21-1 to TRBJ1-2; the table's TRBD1 call for D was not verified on the DNA. TRBV21-1 is flagged as a pseudogene. CDR3 length equals 12 residues. The CDR3 nucleotides are TGTGCCAGCAGCAGACAGGTGAGTGGCTACACCTTC. Translation: CASSRQVSGYTF.

Notes on this clone: The same CDR3 also results from other DNA sequences found in this sample. The chain combines TRBV5-1 with TRBJ1-4, with 9 bases lining up with TRBD1. CDR1 is SGHRS, CDR2 YFSETQ, per germline. Germline trimming cut 4 bases from V and 7 bases from J; bases unmatched to any gene: 5. This CDR3 region has 14 residues. Here the CDR3 DNA reads TGCGCCAGCAGCCCGGGACAGGGAGGTGAAAAACTGTTTTTT. It translates to CASSPGQGGEKLFF.

The chain employs TRBV7-3 and TRBJ2-5, with unresolved D. The end of the DNA aligns better with TRBJ2-7, so the J call may be wrong. The germline V gene encodes CDR1 SGHTA and CDR2 FQGTGA. CDR3 size: 14 residues. The chain's CDR3 is CASSLTPSPYEQYF. The DNA for the CDR3 is TGTGCCAGCAGCTTAACACCATCCCCCTACGAGCAGTACTTC.

The chain links TRBV15 to TRBJ1-2; D is possibly TRBD1 (6 bases). The CDR3 contains 14 residues. CDR1 and CDR2 (germline): LNHNV, YYDKDF (reference sequence). Between the trimmed V and J ends, which lost 3 bases and 3 bases, there was a span of 11 bases. CDR3 DNA sequence: TGTGCCACCAGCAGTCCAGGGGCGGACTATGGCTACACCTTC. It is translated as CATSSPGADYGYTF.

This clone was counted between two and nine times. The gene calls are TRBV15 and TRBJ2-7, with D unclear. The CDR3 is 14 residues long. With 0 bases removed from V and 6 bases from J, the gap between germline ends came to 12 bases. Germline V gives CDR1 LNHNV, CDR2 YYDKDF (reference sequence). The CDR3 loop reads CATSRDPRPGEQYF. The CDR3 DNA reads TGTGCCACCAGCAGAGATCCCCGTCCGGGCGAGCAGTACTTC.

This clone came up a few times. This chain uses TRBV7-9 with TRBJ2-5, with 8 bases matching TRBD1. Trimming removed 5 bases from V and 5 bases from J; junction bases left unmatched: 13. The CDR3 sequence is 16 residues long. Germline CDR1 reads SEHNR; CDR2 reads FQNEAQ (reference sequence). For the CDR3, the DNA is TGTGCCAGCAGCCCCCCGGCCGGACAGGGAAGCGAGACCCAGTACTTC. This translates into CASSPPAGQGSETQYF.

The chain links TRBV29-1 to TRBJ2-7; a weak D match, TRBD1 (8 bases). Germline CDR1 SQVTM, CDR2 ANQGSEA. The CDR3 is made up of 13 amino acids. Deletions cut 7 bases from V and 3 bases from J, with 16 bases between. The CDR3 DNA reads TGCAGCGCAACCACAGGGGGGGACTACGAGCAGTACTTC. Protein: CSATTGGDYEQYF.